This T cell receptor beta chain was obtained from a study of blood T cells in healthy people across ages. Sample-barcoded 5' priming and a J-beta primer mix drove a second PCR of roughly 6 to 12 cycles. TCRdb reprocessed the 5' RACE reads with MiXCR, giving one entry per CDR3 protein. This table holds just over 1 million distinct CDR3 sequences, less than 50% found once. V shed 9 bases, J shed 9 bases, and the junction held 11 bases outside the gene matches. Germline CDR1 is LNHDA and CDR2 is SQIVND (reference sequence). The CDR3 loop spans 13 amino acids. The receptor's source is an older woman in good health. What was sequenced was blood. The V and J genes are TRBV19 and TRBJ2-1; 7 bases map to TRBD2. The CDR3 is CASDGLADGEQFF. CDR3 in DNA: TGTGCCAGCGATGGGCTAGCGGACGGTGAGCAGTTCTTC.